The TCR beta chain under discussion was sequenced for a study of T cell responses to AZD1222 COVID-19 vaccine. Study outcomes and limitations: The study identified only a handful of AZD1222 recipients as seropositive at baseline. With dominance at 160-218 and 743-854, vaccine-associated CD4 TCRs spanned spike. An increase in Spike-specific TCR breadth and depth was observed after two AZD1222 doses. Among the donors, most were white British and more were female, and clonal diversity was possibly underestimated.

The CDR3 is 15 residues long. Trimming removed 3 bases from V and 6 bases from J; junction bases left unmatched: 8. CDR1 SGHRS and CDR2 YFSETQ come from the germline V gene. The table came from immunoSEQ multiplex PCR; TCRdb's copy has only in-frame clones and leaves some out. Here the sample spans about 140,000 clones, 86% being singletons. Comment on this clone: Its cognate antigen is unknown.

The receptor comes from an adult who received the AZD1222 COVID-19 vaccine. This material consisted of peripheral blood, taken 28 days after the second AZD1222 dose. This rearrangement joins TRBV5-1 to TRBJ2-2; 7 bases are a match to TRBD1. CDR3 sequence reads: CASSSGQVGAGELFF. The CDR3 DNA is TGCGCCAGCAGCTCCGGACAGGTTGGGGCCGGGGAGCTGTTTTTT.